This TCR beta chain was identified in a study of Tregs in tolerant kidney transplant recipients. Study-wide results and caveats: Validation in larger populations is needed because few patients were studied. The most relevant donor-specific Treg TCRbeta repertoire apparently came from expansion with activated donor B cells.

Method: immunoSEQ multiplex PCR; TCRdb's copy keeps in-frame clones and lacks some. This sample carries about 56,000 clones, around four fifths of them seen once, and the ten largest clones take less than 5.5%. The length of the CDR3 is 14 residues. The V gene end was trimmed by 6 bases and the J gene end by 1 base; junction bases not matched to a gene: 5. In germline, CDR1 is SNHLY, CDR2 FYNNEI. Unstimulated regulatory T cells (CD4+CD25+CD127-), CD4+CD25- non-regulatory cells, CD4 and CD8 cells were FACS-sorted from thawed PBMCs. A note on this clone: Its antigen remains unidentified.

The receptor was isolated from a human donor in good health. Sequencing was performed on CD4+ T cells from blood. This chain uses TRBV2 with TRBJ2-5, with 7 bases matching TRBD2. The CDR3 sequence is CASRLSSGQETQYF. The CDR3 nucleotides read TGTGCCAGCAGGCTCTCTAGCGGCCAAGAGACCCAGTACTTC.